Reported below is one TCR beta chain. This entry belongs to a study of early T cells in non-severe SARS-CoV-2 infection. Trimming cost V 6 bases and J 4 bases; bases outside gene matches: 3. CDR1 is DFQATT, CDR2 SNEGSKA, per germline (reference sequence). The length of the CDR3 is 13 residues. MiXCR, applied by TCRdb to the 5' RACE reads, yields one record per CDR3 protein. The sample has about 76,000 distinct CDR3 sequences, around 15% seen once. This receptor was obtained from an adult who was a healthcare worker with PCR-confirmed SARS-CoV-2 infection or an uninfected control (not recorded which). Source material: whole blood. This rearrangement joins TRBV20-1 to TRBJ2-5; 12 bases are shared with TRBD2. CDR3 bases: TGCAGTGCCGAGACTAGCGGGAGAGAGACCCAGTACTTC. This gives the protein CSAETSGRETQYF.